One and the same sample provided the 15 T cell receptor beta chains below, sequenced in a study of T cell changes during pregnancy in multiple sclerosis. This table comes from immunoSEQ multiplex PCR, and its TCRdb copy is limited to in-frame clones, with some not included. The table lists roughly 84,000 clones, roughly 95% of them singletons. The sample in question was peripheral blood, obtained in the third trimester of pregnancy. These receptors all come from a female donor in good health, enrolled as a control in a pregnancy study.

This clone occurred a few times. V usage is TRBV13 and J usage is TRBJ2-1; TRBD2 aligns across 9 bases. Germline assignment: CDR1 PRHDT and CDR2 FYEKMQ (reference sequence). V lost 4 bases, J lost 6 bases, and 13 bases stayed unmatched. The length of the CDR3 is 17 residues. As DNA, the CDR3 is TGTGCCAGCAGCTCTCGGCGGGGGGGGGTAGTCGGCAATGAGCAGTTCTTC. This codes for CASSSRRGGVVGNEQFF.

V gene TRBV4-2 combines with J gene TRBJ2-1; D is ambiguous. The V end was cut by 1 base, the J end by 0 bases, with 22 bases between. The CDR3 totals 20 residues. Germline V gene sequence: CDR1 LGHNA, CDR2 YNFKEQ. CDR3 sequence: CASSQALPRDFQSSYNEQFF. CDR3 nucleotides: TGTGCCAGCAGCCAAGCCTTACCCCGAGACTTCCAAAGCTCCTACAATGAGCAGTTCTTC.

This chain links TRBV5-1 with TRBJ2-3; 7 bases map to TRBD2. The V gene end was trimmed by 0 bases and the J gene end by 5 bases; junction bases not matched to a gene: 6. Germline V CDR1 and CDR2: SGHRS, YFSETQ. This CDR3 region has 15 residues. The CDR3 region is CASSLGREFGDTQYF. Written as DNA, the CDR3 is TGCGCCAGCAGCTTGGGGCGGGAGTTTGGAGATACGCAGTATTTT.

The V call is TRBV10-3, the J call TRBJ1-1, with 12 bases fitting TRBD1. Germline V CDR1 and CDR2: ENHRY, SYGVKD. Germline trimming cut 4 bases from V and 0 bases from J; bases unmatched to any gene: 3. The CDR3 length is 16 residues. CDR3 coding DNA: TGTGCCATCAGTGGGGACAGGGGGCAGGTGAACACTGAAGCTTTCTTT. Residues: CAISGDRGQVNTEAFF.

V is TRBV27 and J is TRBJ2-7; 14 positions match TRBD2. The CDR3 is 17 residues long. Germline V CDR1 and CDR2: MNHEY, SMNVEV (reference sequence). The V segment lost 5 bases and the J segment 1 base; nucleotides outside the gene matches: 7. The CDR3 region has the DNA TGTGCCAGCAGTCCGCGAAGGACTAGCGGGGGGTCCTACGAGCAGTACTTC. This codes for CASSPRRTSGGSYEQYF.

This chain links TRBV2 with TRBJ1-2; D is unresolved. Germline V gene sequence: CDR1 SNHLY, CDR2 FYNNEI. The CDR3 loop spans 14 amino acids. V lost 2 bases and J 3 bases, leaving 10 bases between the germline ends. CDR3 residues: CASSEPPRDYGYTF. The CDR3 DNA reads as TGTGCCAGCAGTGAACCCCCGCGGGACTATGGCTACACCTTC.

This clone appeared a single time. The chain is built from TRBV19 and TRBJ2-7, with a weak D call TRBD2 (5 bases). Germline lookup yields CDR1 LNHDA and CDR2 SQIVND (reference sequence). V lost 5 bases and J 5 bases, leaving 25 bases between the germline ends. CDR3 length: 17 amino acids. This CDR3 is CASSSGRVRNLFDEQYF. CDR3 DNA sequence: TGTGCCAGTAGTTCGGGAAGGGTGAGAAATCTTTTCGACGAGCAGTACTTC.

V gene TRBV13 combines with J gene TRBJ2-7; 8 bases align to TRBD2. Germline CDR1 PRHDT, CDR2 FYEKMQ (reference sequence). Losses at the gene ends were 1 base for V and 7 bases for J; bases not matched to a gene: 9. This CDR3 has 15 amino acids. In nucleotides, the CDR3 is TGTGCCAGCAGCTTAGATCGGGAGGGCCGGGGAGAGCAGTACTTC. Amino acids: CASSLDREGRGEQYF.

The V gene is TRBV7-6, the J gene TRBJ2-5, with TRBD2 matching over 10 bases. CDR1 is SGHVS, CDR2 FNYEAQ, per germline. V lost 0 bases to trimming and J lost 1 base; unmatched junction nucleotides: 5. There are 17 residues in the CDR3. The CDR3 loop reads CASSLAPGLAIQETQYF. The CDR3 DNA follows: TGTGCCAGCAGCTTAGCCCCGGGACTAGCGATCCAAGAGACCCAGTACTTC.

The V gene is TRBV28, the J gene TRBJ1-5; possibly TRBD1 for D (5 bases). This CDR3 region has 15 residues. The germline V gene encodes CDR1 MDHEN and CDR2 SYDVKM. V was clipped by 2 bases and J by 6 bases, with 14 bases between them. Here the CDR3 DNA reads TGTGCCAGCAGTTTAACAGTAGGGGTGGGTCAGCCCCAGCATTTT. This encodes CASSLTVGVGQPQHF.

V usage is TRBV13 and J usage is TRBJ2-3; D remains unclear. This CDR3 is built from 17 residues. The V end was cut by 5 bases, the J end by 0 bases, with 18 bases between. From germline, CDR1 is PRHDT and CDR2 FYEKMQ (reference sequence). The chain's CDR3 is CASSGETLGESTDTQYF. CDR3 bases: TGTGCCAGCAGCGGCGAGACTTTGGGTGAAAGCACAGATACGCAGTATTTT. The full variable domain, rest sourced from reference TRBV13 and TRBJ2-3, is AAGVIQSPRHLIKEKRETATLKCYPIPRHDTVYWYQQGPGQDPQFLISFYEKMQSDKGSIPDRFSAQQFSDYHSELNMSSLELGDSALYFCASSGETLGESTDTQYFGPGTRLTVL.

The table lists this clone with a few counts. The CDR3 DNA sequence: TGTGCCTGGAGTGGGGGGCCTGAGGAAAAACTGTTTTTT. This encodes CAWSGGPEEKLFF. The genes are TRBV30 and TRBJ1-4, with D perhaps matching TRBD1 (6 bases). Looked up from germline, CDR1 is GTSNPN and CDR2 is SVGIG (reference sequence). The CDR3 length is 13 residues. With 1 base removed from V and 8 bases from J, the gap between germline ends came to 11 bases.

The chain combines TRBV2 with TRBJ2-7; TRBD1 might be the D (6 bases). The CDR3 runs 13 residues. Trimming took off 7 bases at V and 2 bases at J, with 12 bases between the two ends. The germline V gene encodes CDR1 SNHLY and CDR2 FYNNEI. Written as DNA, the CDR3 is TGTGCCAGCACGATACAGGGTGCCTACGAGCAGTACTTC. Protein sequence: CASTIQGAYEQYF.

The chain has TRBV28 and TRBJ2-3; 12 bases agree with TRBD1. This CDR3 has 16 residues. Germline V lookup: CDR1 MDHEN, CDR2 SYDVKM. After removal of 5 bases from V and 6 bases from J, the junction contained 9 bases not matched to a gene. Written as DNA, the CDR3 is TGTGCCAGCAGTGCACCGGGACAGGGGGCTCGGGATACGCAGTATTTT. This translates into CASSAPGQGARDTQYF.

The chain links TRBV2 to TRBJ1-1; possible D gene TRBD1, 6 bases. Trimming removed 5 bases at V and 1 base at J, with 11 bases between. This CDR3 has 14 residues. Looked up from germline, CDR1 is SNHLY and CDR2 is FYNNEI. Written as DNA, the CDR3 is TGTGCCAGCAGTTTCAGGGGCGAGAACACTGAAGCTTTCTTT. This translates into CASSFRGENTEAFF.